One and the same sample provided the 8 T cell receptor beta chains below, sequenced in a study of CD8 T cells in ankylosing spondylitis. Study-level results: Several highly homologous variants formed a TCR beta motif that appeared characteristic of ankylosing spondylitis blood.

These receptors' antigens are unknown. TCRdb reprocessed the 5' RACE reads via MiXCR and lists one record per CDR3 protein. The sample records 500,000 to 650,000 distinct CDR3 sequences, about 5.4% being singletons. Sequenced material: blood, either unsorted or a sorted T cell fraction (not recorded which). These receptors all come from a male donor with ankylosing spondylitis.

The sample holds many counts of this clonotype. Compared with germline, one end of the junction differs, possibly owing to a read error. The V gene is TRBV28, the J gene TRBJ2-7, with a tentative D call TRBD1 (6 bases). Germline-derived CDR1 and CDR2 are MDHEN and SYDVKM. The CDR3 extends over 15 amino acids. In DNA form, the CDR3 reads TGTGCCAGCAGTGAAGATGCTACAGGGATAGGCGGGCAAAGTTTC. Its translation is CASSEDATGIGGQSF. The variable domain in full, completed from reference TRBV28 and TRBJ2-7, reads DVKVTQSSRYLVKRTGEKVFLECVQDMDHENMFWYRQDPGLGLRLIYFSYDVKMKEKGDIPEGYSVSREKKERFSLILESASTNQTSMYLCASSEDATGIGGQSFGPGTRLTVT.

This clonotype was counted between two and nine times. The CDR3 region has the DNA TGTGCCAGCAGCTTGACGGGAAATTTTTTACGAGAGACCCAGTACTTC. As protein: CASSLTGNFLRETQYF. The chain uses TRBV7-2 and TRBJ2-5; a possible D gene is TRBD2 (5 bases). The CDR3 loop spans 16 amino acids. Germline CDR1 is SGHTA and CDR2 is FQGNSA. V was shortened by 3 bases and J by 4 bases, with 18 bases between the two germline ends. Based on the CDR3 plus reference TRBV7-2 and TRBJ2-5, the full variable domain is GAGVSQSPSNKVTEKGKDVELRCDPISGHTALYWYRQSLGQGLEFLIYFQGNSAPDKSGLPSDRFSAERTGGSVSTLTIQRTQQEDSAVYLCASSLTGNFLRETQYFGPGTRLLVL.

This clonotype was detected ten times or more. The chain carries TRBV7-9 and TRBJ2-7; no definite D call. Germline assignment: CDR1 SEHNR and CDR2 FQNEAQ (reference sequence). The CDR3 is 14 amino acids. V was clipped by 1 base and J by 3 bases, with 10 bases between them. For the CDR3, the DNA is TGTGCCAGCAGCTTAGAGCAGGTGTTCTACGAGCAGTACTTC. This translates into CASSLEQVFYEQYF.

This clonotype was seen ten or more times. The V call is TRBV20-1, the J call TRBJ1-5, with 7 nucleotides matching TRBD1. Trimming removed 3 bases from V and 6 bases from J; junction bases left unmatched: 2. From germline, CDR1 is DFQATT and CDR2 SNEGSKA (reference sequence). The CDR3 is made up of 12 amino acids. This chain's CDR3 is CSARTGFQPQHF. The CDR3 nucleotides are TGCAGTGCTAGGACAGGGTTTCAGCCCCAGCATTTT.

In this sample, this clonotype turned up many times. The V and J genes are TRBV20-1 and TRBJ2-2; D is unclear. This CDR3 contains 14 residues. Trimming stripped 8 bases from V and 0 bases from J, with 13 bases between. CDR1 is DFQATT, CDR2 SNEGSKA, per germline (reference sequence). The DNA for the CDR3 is TGCAGTCCCCTTAAGGTTACGAACACCGGGGAGCTGTTTTTT. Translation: CSPLKVTNTGELFF.

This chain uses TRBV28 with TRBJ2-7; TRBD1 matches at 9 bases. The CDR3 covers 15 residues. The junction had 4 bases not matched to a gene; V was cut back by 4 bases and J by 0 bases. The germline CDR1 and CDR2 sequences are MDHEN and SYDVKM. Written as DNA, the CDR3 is TGTGCCAGCAGTTCCCTGGACAGGGGCTCCTACGAGCAGTACTTC. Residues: CASSSLDRGSYEQYF.

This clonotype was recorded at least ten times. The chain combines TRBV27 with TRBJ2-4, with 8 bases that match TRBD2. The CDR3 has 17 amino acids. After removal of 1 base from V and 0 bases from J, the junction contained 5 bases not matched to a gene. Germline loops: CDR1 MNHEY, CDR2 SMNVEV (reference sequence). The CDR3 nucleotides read TGTGCCAGCAGTTTATACAGCGGGAGTCTAGCCAAAAACATTCAGTACTTC. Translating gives CASSLYSGSLAKNIQYF.

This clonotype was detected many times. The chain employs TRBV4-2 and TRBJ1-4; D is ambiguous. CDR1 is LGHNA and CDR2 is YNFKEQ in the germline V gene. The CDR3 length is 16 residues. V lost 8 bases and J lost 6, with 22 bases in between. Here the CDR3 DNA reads TGTGCCAGCGGTCCCCTTGCCTCGGGGATTGATGAAAAACTGTTTTTT. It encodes CASGPLASGIDEKLFF.